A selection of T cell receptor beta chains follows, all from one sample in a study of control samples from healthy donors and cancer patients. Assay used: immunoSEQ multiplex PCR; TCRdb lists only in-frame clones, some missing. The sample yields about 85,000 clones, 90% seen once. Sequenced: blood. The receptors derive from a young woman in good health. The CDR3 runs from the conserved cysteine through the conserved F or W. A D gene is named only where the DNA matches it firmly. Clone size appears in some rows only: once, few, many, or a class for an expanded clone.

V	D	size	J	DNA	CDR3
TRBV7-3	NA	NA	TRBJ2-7	TGTGCCAGCAGCTTAACAGGCGAGCAGTACTTC	CASSLTGEQYF
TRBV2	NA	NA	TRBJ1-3	TGTGCCAGCAGTGAATTGGGGAATGGAAACACCATATATTTT	CASSELGNGNTIYF
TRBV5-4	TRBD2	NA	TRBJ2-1	TGTGCCAGCAGCGTACGGGCTAGCGGGGACAATGAGCAGTTCTTC	CASSVRASGDNEQFF
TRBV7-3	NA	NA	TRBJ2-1	TGTGCCAGCAGCTTAGGAGGCGGGCAGTTCTTC	CASSLGGGQFF
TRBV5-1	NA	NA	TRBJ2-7	TGCGCCAGCAGCTTGGAGCTAGCTTCCAACGAGCAGTACTTC	CASSLELASNEQYF
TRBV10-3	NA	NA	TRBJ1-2	TGTGCCATCAGTGACGGGCGGAGCTATGGCTACACCTTC	CAISDGRSYGYTF
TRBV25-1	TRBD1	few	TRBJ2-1	TGTGCCAGCAGTGAAACCGGGACAGGGGCGGACAATGAGCAGTTCTTC	CASSETGTGADNEQFF
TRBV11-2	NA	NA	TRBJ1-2	TGTGCCAGCAGCTCACTAGGGGAAGCCTGGGGCTACACCTTC	CASSSLGEAWGYTF
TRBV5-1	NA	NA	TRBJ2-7	TGCGCCAGCAGCTTGGGAGACGGTGATGGGCCTTACGAGCAGTACTTC	CASSLGDGDGPYEQYF
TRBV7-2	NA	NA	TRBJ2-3	TGTGCCAGCAGCTCACACACAGATACGCAGTATTTT	CASSSHTDTQYF
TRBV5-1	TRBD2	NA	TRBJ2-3	TGCGCCAGCAGCTCTGGACTAGCGGGGGGCACAGATACGCAGTATTTT	CASSSGLAGGTDTQYF
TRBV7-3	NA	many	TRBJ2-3	TGTGCCAGCAGCTTAAGTAGGGGGGGATCCACAGATACGCAGTATTTT	CASSLSRGGSTDTQYF
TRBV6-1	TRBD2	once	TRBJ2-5	TGTGCCAGCAGTGAAGAGGTGACTAGCGGGTCGGAGACCCAGTACTTC	CASSEEVTSGSETQYF
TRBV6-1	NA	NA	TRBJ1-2	TGTGCCAGCAGTGAACGATACGGACAGACCTATGGCTACACCTTC	CASSERYGQTYGYTF
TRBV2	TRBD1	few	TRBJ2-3	TGTGCCAGCAGACAGGACAGGGTATCCAGCACAGATACGCAGTATTTT	CASRQDRVSSTDTQYF
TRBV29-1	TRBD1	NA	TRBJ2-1	TGCAGCGTTGGCCAGGGGGCAGGGGAGCAGTTCTTC	CSVGQGAGEQFF
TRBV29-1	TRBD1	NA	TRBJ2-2	TGCAGCGTGGAGACAGGGTCCGGGGAGCTGTTTTTT	CSVETGSGELFF
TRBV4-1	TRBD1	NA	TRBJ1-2	TGCGCCAGCAGCCAAGATCAAGCAGGGGGCGCGACGAGAGGCTACACCTTC	CASSQDQAGGATRGYTF
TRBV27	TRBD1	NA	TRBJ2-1	TGTGCCAGCAGTTTATTGGGACAGGCCATCAATGAGCAGTTCTTC	CASSLLGQAINEQFF